This is a list of T cell receptor beta chains from one sample in a study of T cell responses to AZD1222 COVID-19 vaccine. Sequencing was performed with immunoSEQ multiplex PCR; in TCRdb, only in-frame clones are kept and a portion is missing. The sample holds 150,000 or so clones; more than 75% are singletons and the top ten take 4% to 6%. The sequencing used peripheral blood, collected on day 0 of AZD1222 vaccination. The receptors derive from an adult in good health. Each CDR3 is given with its conserved first and last residue. D genes are given only for firm matches. Clone size is stated in some rows and not others, as once, few, many or a class when expanded.

TRBV6-5	NA	13	NA	TRBJ2-1	TGTGCCAGCAGTCCAGGGACATACAATGAGCAGTTCTTC	CASSPGTYNEQFF
TRBV7-2	NA	14	NA	TRBJ1-2	TGTGCCAGCAGCTTCGGCAGGGGCAGTGGTGGCTACACCTTC	CASSFGRGSGGYTF
TRBV12-5	TRBD1	15	once	TRBJ1-5	TGTGCTAGTGGTCCCACGGGACAGGGGGTTCAGCCCCAGCATTTT	CASGPTGQGVQPQHF
TRBV5-1	NA	14	once	TRBJ1-1	TGCGCCAGCAGCTTGCGGCACCCGAACACTGAAGCTTTCTTT	CASSLRHPNTEAFF
TRBV7-2	TRBD1	14	few	TRBJ1-6	TGTGCCAGCACCGCTGGACAGGTCGGTTCACCCCTCCACTTT	CASTAGQVGSPLHF
TRBV6-2/TRBV6-3	TRBD1	14	NA	TRBJ1-3	TGTGCCAGCAGTTCCGGGACAGCTGGAAACACCATATATTTT	CASSSGTAGNTIYF
TRBV6-1	NA	14	NA	TRBJ1-4	TGTGCCAGCAGTGAATTGGAGGGGGGTGTAAAACTGTTTTTT	CASSELEGGVKLFF
TRBV21-1	NA	15	many	TRBJ2-5	TGTGCCAGCAGCCCCCGGGACAGACTCCAAGAGACCCAGTACTTC	CASSPRDRLQETQYF
TRBV4-3	TRBD1	17	NA	TRBJ2-7	TGCGCCAGCAGCCAAGAACTACCGGGACAGGGGGCGTACGAGCAGTACTTC	CASSQELPGQGAYEQYF
TRBV7-2	NA	14	NA	TRBJ2-1	TGTGCCAGCAGCCCAGGGAGGAATGGTGGTGAGCAGTTCTTC	CASSPGRNGGEQFF
TRBV18	NA	14	NA	TRBJ1-5	TGTGCCAGCTCACCCGGTGACAGTGTTTCGCCCCAGCATTTT	CASSPGDSVSPQHF
TRBV7-8	NA	14	NA	TRBJ1-6	TGTGCCAGCAGCTTAGCGCGGTGGGATTCACCCCTCCACTTT	CASSLARWDSPLHF
TRBV5-4	NA	15	NA	TRBJ1-1	TGTGCCAGCAGCTTGCGGGGGGCGGGGAACACTGAAGCTTTCTTT	CASSLRGAGNTEAFF
TRBV7-3	NA	14	NA	TRBJ1-1	TGTGCCAGCAGCTTAGACGGTTCGAACACTGAAGCTTTCTTT	CASSLDGSNTEAFF
TRBV19	NA	13	NA	TRBJ2-7	TGTGCCAGCCGCCCCCGGGTCTCAGAGGAGCAGTACTTC	CASRPRVSEEQYF
TRBV10-3	NA	16	NA	TRBJ2-3	TGTGCCATCAGTGAGTCTGGGGGTGGGGGCACAGATACGCAGTATTTT	CAISESGGGGTDTQYF
TRBV3-1/TRBV3-2	NA	13	NA	TRBJ1-6	TGTGCCAGCAGCACAGGGAGTGGCTCACCCCTCCACTTT	CASSTGSGSPLHF
TRBV11-1	NA	15	NA	TRBJ2-5	TGTGCCAGCAGCTTAGAGCTGCAGATCCAAGAGACCCAGTACTTC	CASSLELQIQETQYF
TRBV7-3	NA	14	NA	TRBJ2-6	TGTGCCAGCAGCTTAGGAGTTAGCCCCAACGTCCTGACTTTC	CASSLGVSPNVLTF
TRBV4-1	TRBD2	18	NA	TRBJ2-2	TGCGCCAGCAGCCAAGCTCGGTTAGCGGGGGGTGCTACCGGGGAGCTGTTTTTT	CASSQARLAGGATGELFF
TRBV7-2	NA	15	NA	TRBJ1-6	TGTGCCAGCAGCTTATATGGTGGATCGTCTTCACCCCTCCACTTT	CASSLYGGSSSPLHF
TRBV7-2	NA	13	NA	TRBJ1-4	TGTGCCAGCAGCTTAGAAACGGCGGGGAAACTGTTTTTT	CASSLETAGKLFF
TRBV28	NA	16	NA	TRBJ2-2	TGTGCCAGCAGTCTCCCCGGGACGGGTAACACCGGGGAGCTGTTTTTT	CASSLPGTGNTGELFF
TRBV11-2	NA	15	NA	TRBJ2-5	TGTGCCAGCAGCCGGACAGCGACCACCCAAGAGACCCAGTACTTC	CASSRTATTQETQYF
TRBV7-2	NA	15	NA	TRBJ1-2	TGTGCCAGCAGGCCGGGGGTCAACGCTAACTATGGCTACACCTTC	CASRPGVNANYGYTF
TRBV4-2	NA	14	NA	TRBJ1-5	TGTGCCAGCAGCCAATCGGACTCCCGCCAGCCCCAGCATTTT	CASSQSDSRQPQHF
TRBV19	NA	11	NA	TRBJ2-3	TGTGCCAGTAGTACCGGGGATACGCAGTATTTT	CASSTGDTQYF
TRBV3-1/TRBV3-2	NA	13	NA	TRBJ2-7	TGTGCCAGCAGCGCATATGAGGGGGACGAGCAGTACTTC	CASSAYEGDEQYF
TRBV2	TRBD2	16	NA	TRBJ2-3	TGTGCCAGCAGTGAAACGCTAGCGGGAGGGACAGATACGCAGTATTTT	CASSETLAGGTDTQYF
TRBV5-6	NA	16	NA	TRBJ2-6	TGTGCCAGCAGCTTGGAGGGGCTCCCTGGGGCCAACGTCCTGACTTTC	CASSLEGLPGANVLTF
TRBV9	TRBD2	16	NA	TRBJ2-1	TGTGCCAGCAGCCCCTCCCCGACTAGCGCTAGCAATGAGCAGTTCTTC	CASSPSPTSASNEQFF
TRBV4-2	TRBD2	15	NA	TRBJ2-3	TGTGCCAGCAGCCCTACTAGCGGGATGGGAGATACGCAGTATTTT	CASSPTSGMGDTQYF
TRBV7-8	NA	11	NA	TRBJ1-4	TGTGCCAGCAGCTTTGGTGAAAAACTGTTTTTT	CASSFGEKLFF
TRBV7-9	TRBD2	13	NA	TRBJ2-1	TGTGCCAGCAGAGTAGCGGGAGGCAATGAGCAGTTCTTC	CASRVAGGNEQFF
TRBV28	TRBD2	15	NA	TRBJ2-1	TGTGCCAGCAGACCAGCGGGAGCCGCCTACAATGAGCAGTTCTTC	CASRPAGAAYNEQFF
TRBV21-1	NA	15	NA	TRBJ1-4	TGTGCCACCGGAGCGAGGACAGGGAAAATTCGAAAACTGTTTTTT	CATGARTGKIRKLFF
TRBV19	NA	15	NA	TRBJ1-4	TGTGCCAGTAGCGTTCTCCGGGGGGCGAGGGAAAAACTGTTTTTT	CASSVLRGAREKLFF
TRBV7-6	TRBD1	15	once	TRBJ2-7	TGTGCCAGCAGCGACCGGGACAGGGGGCTCAGGGAGCAGTACTTC	CASSDRDRGLREQYF
TRBV3-1/TRBV3-2	NA	12	NA	TRBJ2-1	TGTGCCAGCAGCGCTTTTTACAATGAGCAGTTCTTC	CASSAFYNEQFF
TRBV7-6	NA	14	NA	TRBJ2-7	TGTGCCAGCAGCCCCCGAGGGACCTCCTACGAGCAGTACTTC	CASSPRGTSYEQYF
TRBV11-2	TRBD2	16	once	TRBJ2-2	TGTGCCAGCAGCCTCCTAGCGGGGGAACTGCCCGGGGAGCTGTTTTTT	CASSLLAGELPGELFF
TRBV18	NA	13	NA	TRBJ1-1	TGTGCCAGCTCCCAGGCGCGCCAGGGAGCGGCTTTCTTT	CASSQARQGAAFF
TRBV6-5	TRBD1	15	NA	TRBJ1-6	TGTGCCAGCAGGGACAGGGGGCTCTATAATTCACCCCTCCACTTT	CASRDRGLYNSPLHF
TRBV7-6	NA	13	NA	TRBJ1-1	TGTGCCAGCAGCTTTGGAGGGGGGGCTGAAGCTTTCTTT	CASSFGGGAEAFF
TRBV5-6	TRBD1	15	NA	TRBJ1-1	TGTGCCAGCAGCGCGGGGACAGGGGGGAACACTGAAGCTTTCTTT	CASSAGTGGNTEAFF